This passage covers 11 T cell receptor beta chains from one sample sequenced in a study of cytomegalovirus exposure and HLA in healthy donors. The PCR contained 60 Vbeta and 13 Jbeta primers. This table comes from immunoSEQ multiplex PCR, and its TCRdb copy is limited to in-frame clones, with some not included. This table holds 150,000 to 200,000 clones, 70% to 90% found once. The specimen was PBMCs. The receptors here all came from a young woman in good health and CMV-seropositive.

This rearrangement joins TRBV7-3 to TRBJ2-5; TRBD1 agrees at 8 bases. Trimming took 3 bases from V and 1 from J; bases not matched to a gene: 7. The CDR3 runs 16 residues. Germline loops: CDR1 SGHTA, CDR2 FQGTGA. The CDR3 reads CASSFGDRGPQETQYF. In DNA form, the CDR3 reads TGTGCCAGCAGCTTCGGAGACAGGGGACCCCAAGAGACCCAGTACTTC. The whole variable domain, remainder taken from reference TRBV7-3 and TRBJ2-5, is GAGVSQTPSNKVTEKGKYVELRCDPISGHTALYWYRQSLGQGPEFLIYFQGTGAADDSGLPNDRFFAVRPEGSVSTLKIQRTERGDSAVYLCASSFGDRGPQETQYFGPGTRLLVL.

The chain carries TRBV18 and TRBJ2-7; tentative D call: TRBD2 (5 bases). V was clipped by 3 bases and J by 5 bases, with 8 bases between them. Germline CDR1 is KGHSH and CDR2 is LQKENI. The CDR3 runs 12 residues. CDR3 nucleotides: TGTGCCAGCTCACCGGGAGCAGACGAGCAGTACTTC. Protein: CASSPGADEQYF.

The chain is built from TRBV30 and TRBJ2-5; 9 bases agree with TRBD2. There are 15 residues in the CDR3. The germline V gene encodes CDR1 GTSNPN and CDR2 SVGIG (reference sequence). V gave up 2 bases and J gave up 1 base; unmatched junction bases: 5. For the CDR3, the DNA is TGTGCCTGGAGTATTTCTAGCGGGGCCCAAGAGACCCAGTACTTC. Amino acid sequence: CAWSISSGAQETQYF.

The rearrangement uses TRBV19 and TRBJ2-1; 14 bases are shared with TRBD2. J gave up 5 bases and V 5 bases, and 5 bases lay outside the gene matches. The CDR3 loop spans 16 amino acids. Germline V gene sequence: CDR1 LNHDA, CDR2 SQIVND (reference sequence). DNA for the CDR3: TGTGCCAGTAGTCCCCGACTAGCGGGGGGGAACAATGAGCAGTTCTTC. This encodes CASSPRLAGGNNEQFF.

This chain uses TRBV6-1 with TRBJ1-5; D is undetermined. The CDR3 covers 14 residues. CDR1 and CDR2 (germline): MNHNS, SASEGT. Trimming stripped 6 bases from V and 0 bases from J, with 9 bases between. The CDR3 loop is CASRDQDSNQPQHF. In nucleotides, the CDR3 is TGTGCCAGCAGGGATCAGGATAGCAATCAGCCCCAGCATTTT.

The rearrangement joins TRBV9 to TRBJ1-2; 7 bases are shared with TRBD1. After removal of 3 bases from V and 7 bases from J, the junction contained 3 bases not matched to a gene. Germline-derived CDR1 and CDR2 are SGDLS and YYNGEE. This CDR3 comprises 12 residues. CDR3 amino acids: CASSATGVGYTF. For the CDR3, the DNA is TGTGCCAGCAGCGCTACAGGGGTTGGCTACACCTTC.

The rearrangement joins TRBV10-3 to TRBJ1-6; D not certain. The CDR3 loop spans 19 amino acids. Germline V lookup: CDR1 ENHRY, CDR2 SYGVKD. V was pared by 0 bases and J by 3 bases, with 18 bases between. In DNA form, the CDR3 reads TGTGCCATCAGTGAGTCGTTACCAGGAAGAACTTTCTATAATTCACCCCTCCACTTT. This encodes CAISESLPGRTFYNSPLHF.

The V and J genes are TRBV5-8 and TRBJ2-5, with 10 bases fitting TRBD2. With V trimmed by 2 bases and J by 3 bases, 7 bases remained unmatched. This CDR3 region has 16 residues. CDR1 SGHTS and CDR2 YDEGEE come from the germline V gene. For the CDR3, the DNA is TGTGCCAGCAGCTTTGACGGTAGCGGGGGGAAAGAGACCCAGTACTTC. Protein sequence: CASSFDGSGGKETQYF.

This chain joins TRBV2 and TRBJ2-5, with 7 positions matching TRBD2. The DNA matches TRBJ2-7 better at its end, which makes the J call doubtful. The CDR3 runs 15 residues. Germline values: CDR1 SNHLY, CDR2 FYNNEI. In nucleotides, the CDR3 is TGTGCCAGCAGCCATCACGCGGGGGTCTCCTACGAGCAGTACTTC. It codes for CASSHHAGVSYEQYF.

This chain connects TRBV11-2 to TRBJ2-1, with 7 bases identical to TRBD1. The germline gives CDR1 SGHAT, CDR2 FQNNGV. V trimming: 5 bases; J trimming: 5 bases; junction bases outside the gene matches: 9. The CDR3 spans 15 residues. The DNA for the CDR3 is TGTGCCAGCAGCAAGCGACAGGGATGGGACAATGAGCAGTTCTTC. It is translated as CASSKRQGWDNEQFF.

V is TRBV28 and J is TRBJ1-5, with D uncertain. Germline V CDR1 and CDR2: MDHEN, SYDVKM. The CDR3 has 16 residues. V shed 5 bases and J shed 0 bases, with 14 bases lying between them. The CDR3 bases are TGTGCCAGCAGTCCTAAGTTCGCGAATAGCAATCAGCCCCAGCATTTT. Its translation: CASSPKFANSNQPQHF.